This paragraph reports one T cell receptor (beta chain). What it binds is unknown. These data are taken from a study of T cell responses to AZD1222 COVID-19 vaccine. In the study overall: Combined were second doses at about 4 or about 12 weeks.

Points from the study as a whole: Seropositivity was recorded at baseline in only a handful of AZD1222 recipients. Of spike-specific TCRs, nearly half reportedly target regions left unmutated in variants. There were mostly white British donors and more females than males, and clonal diversity was possibly underestimated.

Libraries were prepared by immunoSEQ multiplex PCR; TCRdb keeps only in-frame clonotypes and omits some of them. The sample lists 110,000 to 150,000 clones; roughly 90% were seen once. The sequence came from an adult in good health. The sequences come from peripheral blood, collected on day 0 of AZD1222 vaccination.

The CDR3 is CASSHPHAEQYF. The CDR3 DNA sequence: TGTGCCAGCAGCCACCCTCATGCGGAGCAGTACTTC. The rearrangement joins TRBV14 to TRBJ2-7; D is uncertain. Between the trimmed V and J ends, which lost 3 bases and 7 bases, there was a span of 10 bases. The CDR3 loop spans 12 amino acids. Germline assignment: CDR1 SGHDN and CDR2 FVKESK.